This T cell receptor (beta chain) was obtained from a study of a mutant IDH1 vaccine in newly diagnosed glioma. Details on this clone: The antigen remains unidentified.

Described time point: week 23, last vaccination. Doses consisted of 300 ug of mutant IDH1 20-mer peptide each, paired with topical imiquimod. The germline V gene has CDR1 GTSNPN and CDR2 SVGIG (reference sequence). CDR3 length equals 14 residues. Trimming stripped 0 bases from V and 4 bases from J, with 9 bases between. Assay used: immunoSEQ multiplex PCR; TCRdb lists only in-frame clones, some missing. The sample carries some 80,000 clones, 85% to 90% recorded once. The sequence derives from a woman aged 50 to 60 with glioma. This chain uses TRBV30 with TRBJ2-2; D is possibly TRBD1 (5 bases). The specimen was PBMCs, collected from a glioma patient whose treatment included an IDH1 peptide vaccine. As DNA, the CDR3 is TGTGCCTGGAGTGTAAAGGGGTTCACCGGGGAGCTGTTTTTT. Protein: CAWSVKGFTGELFF.